One sample yielded the 12 T cell receptor beta chains listed below, sequenced in a study of blood T cell repertoires in COVID-19. Libraries were prepared by immunoSEQ multiplex PCR; TCRdb keeps only in-frame clonotypes and omits some of them. The repertoire consists of 80,000 to 95,000 clones, with approximately 90% occurring once and the leading ten covering 3%. Sequencing was done on a sample of peripheral blood. Receptor source: a woman in her forties or fifties with active or convalescent COVID-19.

The V call is TRBV27, the J call TRBJ1-2; 7 bases fit TRBD1. There are 14 residues in the CDR3. In germline, CDR1 is MNHEY, CDR2 SMNVEV (reference sequence). V shed 3 bases, J shed 7 bases, and the junction held 8 bases outside the gene matches. CDR3 protein: CASSLGTVNPGYTF. As DNA, the CDR3 is TGTGCCAGCAGTTTGGGGACAGTTAATCCTGGCTACACCTTC.

The chain is built from TRBV29-1 and TRBJ1-2; 8 bases line up with TRBD1. The CDR3 runs to 13 residues. The V gene end was trimmed by 6 bases and the J gene end by 5 bases; junction bases not matched to a gene: 8. Per germline, CDR1 SQVTM and CDR2 ANQGSEA. CDR3 in DNA: TGCAGCGTGCCGCTTGGACAGGGATATGGCTACACCTTC. Translation gives CSVPLGQGYGYTF.

V gene TRBV9 combines with J gene TRBJ2-1, with D unresolved. The germline CDR1 and CDR2 sequences are SGDLS and YYNGEE. V dropped 4 bases and J dropped 10 bases, with 12 bases sitting between them. The CDR3 runs 12 residues. The CDR3 DNA is TGTGCCAGCAGCCCATACAGTGGCGAGCAGTTCTTC. Translating it yields CASSPYSGEQFF.

This chain joins TRBV5-4 and TRBJ2-7; 7 nucleotides line up with TRBD2. The V segment lost 0 bases and the J segment 2 bases; nucleotides outside the gene matches: 2. The CDR3 length is 14 residues. Germline CDR1 reads SGHNT; CDR2 reads YYREEE (reference sequence). CDR3 region: CASSLAGGTYEQYF. CDR3 nucleotide sequence: TGTGCCAGCAGCTTGGCGGGGGGTACCTACGAGCAGTACTTC.

V is TRBV4-3 and J is TRBJ2-3, with D possibly being TRBD2 (5 bases). This CDR3 is 16 amino acids long. The germline V gene encodes CDR1 LGHNA and CDR2 YSLEER. The V gene lost 1 base and the J gene lost 0 bases, with 11 bases spanning the gap. CDR3 bases: TGCGCCAGCAGCCAAGTTCCCGGGATTAGCACAGATACGCAGTATTTT. Translation gives CASSQVPGISTDTQYF.

The J gene is TRBJ1-1, the V gene TRBV27; D gene ambiguous. This CDR3 is 17 amino acids long. V gave up 2 bases and J gave up 1 base, with 17 bases separating them. Germline V gene lookup returns CDR1 MNHEY and CDR2 SMNVEV (reference sequence). CDR3 loop: CASSLGGFRIKNTEAFF. The CDR3 region has the DNA TGTGCCAGCAGTTTAGGCGGCTTTCGCATTAAGAACACTGAAGCTTTCTTT.

The chain links TRBV6-6 to TRBJ1-6, with 7 bases lining up with TRBD1. The V and J ends lost 6 bases and 7 bases, in that order; junction bases with no gene match: 12. The germline V gene encodes CDR1 MNHNY and CDR2 SVGAGI (reference sequence). This CDR3 has 16 residues. CDR3 DNA: TGTGCCAGCAGCCCACGTGGGCAGGGGGTAAATTCACCCCTCCACTTT. Translation: CASSPRGQGVNSPLHF.

This clone was seen only once. This chain joins TRBV19 and TRBJ1-2; 8 bases line up with TRBD1. Per the germline V gene, CDR1 is LNHDA and CDR2 is SQIVND (reference sequence). CDR3 size: 13 residues. The V gene end was trimmed by 9 bases and the J gene end by 5 bases; junction bases not matched to a gene: 8. The CDR3 nucleotides read TGTGCCAGCAGCAGGGGGCCCCCATATGGCTACACCTTC. Translated, it gives CASSRGPPYGYTF. Complete variable domain (other parts from reference TRBV19 and TRBJ1-2): DGGITQSPKYLFRKEGQNVTLSCEQNLNHDAMYWYRQDPGQGLRLIYYSQIVNDFQKGDIAEGYSVSREKKESFPLTVTSAQKNPTAFYLCASSRGPPYGYTFGSGTRLTVV.

The genes are TRBV6-6 and TRBJ1-4; TRBD1 agrees at 9 bases. Losses at the gene ends were 4 bases for V and 6 bases for J; bases not matched to a gene: 6. Germline V lookup: CDR1 MNHNY, CDR2 SVGAGI (reference sequence). The length of the CDR3 is 15 residues. The CDR3 region is CASSSRQGGDEKLFF. The CDR3 DNA reads as TGTGCCAGCAGTTCCCGACAGGGGGGGGATGAAAAACTGTTTTTT.

J is TRBJ1-2 and V is TRBV10-3, with no clear D. Deletions cut 8 bases from V and 5 bases from J, with 18 bases between. CDR3 length equals 14 residues. Looked up from germline, CDR1 is ENHRY and CDR2 is SYGVKD. The CDR3 loop reads CAIAPHSGDYGYTF. The CDR3 DNA reads as TGTGCCATCGCCCCCCATTCCGGGGATTATGGCTACACCTTC.

The chain recombines TRBV14 with TRBJ2-1; D is perhaps TRBD2 (6 bases). With 5 bases removed from V and 0 bases from J, the gap between germline ends came to 11 bases. Germline CDR1 reads SGHDN; CDR2 reads FVKESK. The CDR3 contains 15 residues. CDR3 region: CASSVRGNSYNEQFF. Written as DNA, the CDR3 is TGTGCCAGCAGCGTACGGGGGAACTCCTACAATGAGCAGTTCTTC.

The V gene is TRBV7-3, the J gene TRBJ2-5; 8 nucleotides line up with TRBD1. The CDR3 spans 16 residues. In germline, CDR1 is SGHTA, CDR2 FQGTGA. Trimming at V came to 3 bases and at J to 5 bases, leaving 11 bases not matched to a gene. The DNA for the CDR3 is TGTGCCAGCAGCTTGGGAGCAGGGGGCGCAGGGGAGACCCAGTACTTC. Translating it yields CASSLGAGGAGETQYF.